This T cell receptor (beta chain) is drawn from a study of breast tumors, draining lymph nodes, adjacent tissues. Germline V gene data show CDR1 as GTSNPN and CDR2 as SVGIG (reference sequence). Trimming took off 3 bases at V and 6 bases at J, with 6 bases between the two ends. This CDR3 has 11 residues. Whole-study findings and limits: Tumor repertoires ranked between lymph nodes and nontumor tissue in diversity, with V and J gene preferences.

Axillary draining lymph nodes of breast cancer patients supplied the node samples. TCRdb passed the multiplex PCR reads through MiXCR, listing each CDR3 protein once. The table includes some 97,000 distinct CDR3 sequences, around 20% detected once. As concerns this clonotype: Its specificity is unknown.

Sequencing input: axillary lymph node tissue. The chain recombines TRBV30 with TRBJ2-1; no firm D call. The TCR sequence derives from a female donor with breast cancer. Some clones in this sample may be carry-over from other donors' samples. The CDR3 reads CAWSGPNEQFF. The CDR3 region has the DNA TGTGCCTGGAGCGGACCCAATGAGCAGTTCTTC.